This note documents a single T cell receptor (beta chain) sequence. As yet, its antigen is unknown. Method: immunoSEQ multiplex PCR; TCRdb's copy keeps in-frame clones and lacks some. Of approximately 13,000 clones in the sample, roughly 71% were seen once. The data were obtained in a study of chemoradiotherapy in HPV16-positive cancers. Trimming removed 5 bases from V and 4 bases from J; junction bases left unmatched: 6. The CDR3 runs 14 residues. Per germline, CDR1 SGHNT and CDR2 YYREEE (reference sequence). Study-wide points: Candidate HPV-specific clones and E7-related TCR motifs grew in tumor during treatment. Better recurrence-free survival went with HPV-responsive T-cell expansion in HPV16-positive patients. Functional assays defining HPV-specific T cells used only two HPV16-positive patients.

This chain joins TRBV5-4 and TRBJ1-2, with TRBD1 matching 9 bases. This specimen was collected from a patient who underwent chemoradiotherapy. The source is a human donor with HPV-associated anogenital cancer. The CDR3 spells CASRRQGGSYGYTF. The DNA for the CDR3 is TGTGCCAGCAGAAGACAGGGGGGATCCTATGGCTACACCTTC.